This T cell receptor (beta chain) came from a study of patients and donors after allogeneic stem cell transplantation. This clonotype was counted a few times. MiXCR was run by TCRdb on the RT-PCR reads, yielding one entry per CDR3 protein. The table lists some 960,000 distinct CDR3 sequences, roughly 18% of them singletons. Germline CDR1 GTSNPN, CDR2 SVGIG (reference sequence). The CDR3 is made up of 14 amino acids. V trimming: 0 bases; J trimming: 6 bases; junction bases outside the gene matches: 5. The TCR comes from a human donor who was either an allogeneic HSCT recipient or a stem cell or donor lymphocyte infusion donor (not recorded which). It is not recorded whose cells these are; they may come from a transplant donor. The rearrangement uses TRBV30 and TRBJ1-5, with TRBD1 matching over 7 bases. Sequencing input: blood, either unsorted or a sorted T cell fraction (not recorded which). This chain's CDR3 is CAWSVRQGVQPQHF. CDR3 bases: TGTGCCTGGAGTGTACGGCAGGGGGTTCAGCCCCAGCATTTT.